These T cell receptor beta chains were read from a single sample in a study of blood T cell repertoires in COVID-19. Data came from immunoSEQ multiplex PCR; TCRdb stores just in-frame clones and leaves some out. The table has 350,000 to 400,000 clones, 80% to 90% seen once. What was sequenced was PBMCs or T cells enriched from blood (not recorded which). The receptor set was obtained from a man younger than 30 who had recovered from COVID-19. The CDR3 runs from the conserved cysteine through the conserved F or W. D genes are given only for firm matches. Clone size is stated in some rows and not others, as once, few, many or a class when expanded.

clone_size: .; v_call: TRBV9; d_call: .; j_call: TRBJ1-3; cdr3_aa: CASSVDRAGNTIYF; cdr3_nt: TGTGCCAGCAGCGTAGATAGAGCTGGAAACACCATATATTTT
clone_size: .; v_call: TRBV7-9; d_call: TRBD2; j_call: TRBJ2-7; cdr3_aa: CASSPLAGSSYEQYF; cdr3_nt: TGTGCCAGCAGCCCACTAGCGGGAAGCTCCTACGAGCAGTACTTC
clone_size: .; v_call: TRBV2; d_call: .; j_call: TRBJ2-6; cdr3_aa: CASNRGANVLTF; cdr3_nt: TGTGCCAGCAATCGGGGGGCCAACGTCCTGACTTTC
clone_size: few; v_call: TRBV13; d_call: TRBD1; j_call: TRBJ2-3; cdr3_aa: CASSLPGQNTDTQYF; cdr3_nt: TGTGCCAGCAGCCTACCGGGACAGAACACAGATACGCAGTATTTT
clone_size: .; v_call: TRBV7-8; d_call: TRBD1; j_call: TRBJ1-4; cdr3_aa: CASSFGTANEKLFF; cdr3_nt: TGTGCCAGCAGCTTCGGGACAGCTAATGAAAAACTGTTTTTT
clone_size: few; v_call: TRBV7-2; d_call: TRBD1; j_call: TRBJ1-3; cdr3_aa: CASSAGTVGNTIYF; cdr3_nt: TGTGCCAGCAGCGCCGGGACAGTCGGAAACACCATATATTTT
clone_size: .; v_call: TRBV2; d_call: TRBD1; j_call: TRBJ1-2; cdr3_aa: CASSGTGAPNYGYTF; cdr3_nt: TGTGCCAGCAGTGGAACAGGGGCTCCTAACTATGGCTACACCTTC
clone_size: .; v_call: TRBV7-7; d_call: TRBD2; j_call: TRBJ2-7; cdr3_aa: CASSLGTSGLNEQYF; cdr3_nt: TGTGCCAGCAGCTTAGGGACTAGCGGGCTGAACGAGCAGTACTTC
clone_size: .; v_call: TRBV5-1; d_call: .; j_call: TRBJ2-3; cdr3_aa: CASSLAGGITDTQYF; cdr3_nt: TGCGCCAGCAGCTTGGCGGGCGGGATAACAGATACGCAGTATTTT
clone_size: .; v_call: TRBV5-8; d_call: TRBD1; j_call: TRBJ2-5; cdr3_aa: CASSLIPGTGQETQYF; cdr3_nt: TGTGCCAGCAGCTTGATTCCTGGGACAGGGCAAGAGACCCAGTACTTC
clone_size: .; v_call: TRBV7-2; d_call: .; j_call: TRBJ2-7; cdr3_aa: CASSLVGLSEQYF; cdr3_nt: TGTGCCAGCAGCTTAGTTGGTTTGAGCGAGCAGTACTTC
clone_size: .; v_call: TRBV3-1/TRBV3-2; d_call: TRBD2; j_call: TRBJ2-2; cdr3_aa: CASSQSPWASGGDAGELFF; cdr3_nt: TGTGCCAGCAGCCAATCACCTTGGGCTAGCGGGGGAGATGCCGGGGAGCTGTTTTTT
clone_size: .; v_call: TRBV28; d_call: .; j_call: TRBJ1-2; cdr3_aa: CASTSYGANYGYTF; cdr3_nt: TGTGCCAGCACCTCATACGGGGCTAACTATGGCTACACCTTC
clone_size: .; v_call: TRBV27; d_call: .; j_call: TRBJ1-1; cdr3_aa: CASSLVGREAFF; cdr3_nt: TGTGCCAGCAGTTTAGTGGGCCGAGAAGCTTTCTTT
clone_size: .; v_call: TRBV5-1; d_call: TRBD1; j_call: TRBJ1-6; cdr3_aa: CASRSGTASNPSLLHF; cdr3_nt: TGCGCCAGCAGATCCGGGACAGCGTCAAACCCTTCACTCCTCCACTTT
clone_size: .; v_call: TRBV7-9; d_call: .; j_call: TRBJ2-1; cdr3_aa: CASRGSGTKDNEQFF; cdr3_nt: TGTGCCAGCAGGGGTAGTGGGACAAAGGACAATGAGCAGTTCTTC
clone_size: .; v_call: TRBV19; d_call: .; j_call: TRBJ2-3; cdr3_aa: CASSTTGTPDTQYF; cdr3_nt: TGTGCCAGTAGTACGACAGGGACTCCAGATACGCAGTATTTT
clone_size: .; v_call: TRBV4-1; d_call: TRBD2; j_call: TRBJ2-5; cdr3_aa: CASSQDRAGGPYQETQYF; cdr3_nt: TGCGCCAGCAGCCAAGATAGAGCGGGGGGCCCGTACCAAGAGACCCAGTACTTC
clone_size: few; v_call: TRBV19; d_call: .; j_call: TRBJ1-1; cdr3_aa: CASTEGWNTEAFF; cdr3_nt: TGTGCCAGTACGGAGGGATGGAACACTGAAGCTTTCTTT
clone_size: .; v_call: TRBV6-5; d_call: .; j_call: TRBJ1-5; cdr3_aa: CASSYTRDGYQPQHF; cdr3_nt: TGTGCCAGCAGTTACACCAGGGATGGGTACCAGCCCCAGCATTTT
clone_size: .; v_call: TRBV6-5; d_call: .; j_call: TRBJ2-5; cdr3_aa: CASSYRRGPQETQYF; cdr3_nt: TGTGCCAGCAGTTACAGGAGGGGCCCCCAAGAGACCCAGTACTTC
clone_size: .; v_call: TRBV12-1; d_call: .; j_call: TRBJ1-3; cdr3_aa: CASSPTGTGNTIYF; cdr3_nt: TGTGCCAGCAGCCCGACAGGTACTGGAAACACCATATATTTT
clone_size: .; v_call: TRBV3-1/TRBV3-2; d_call: .; j_call: TRBJ2-5; cdr3_aa: CASSLIGQTYQETQYF; cdr3_nt: TGTGCCAGCAGCCTAATAGGACAGACGTACCAAGAGACCCAGTACTTC
clone_size: .; v_call: TRBV9; d_call: .; j_call: TRBJ2-2; cdr3_aa: CASSPRLQTGELFF; cdr3_nt: TGTGCCAGCAGCCCAAGATTGCAGACCGGGGAGCTGTTTTTT
clone_size: few; v_call: TRBV5-1; d_call: TRBD1; j_call: TRBJ2-7; cdr3_aa: CASSGTGTGVEQYF; cdr3_nt: TGCGCCAGCAGCGGCACCGGGACAGGGGTCGAGCAGTACTTC
clone_size: .; v_call: TRBV7-2; d_call: .; j_call: TRBJ1-5; cdr3_aa: CASSLAPGSHQPQHF; cdr3_nt: TGTGCCAGCAGCTTGGCCCCGGGGTCGCATCAGCCCCAGCATTTT
clone_size: .; v_call: TRBV7-3; d_call: TRBD1; j_call: TRBJ2-3; cdr3_aa: CASSHRQGPTDTQYF; cdr3_nt: TGTGCCAGCAGCCACCGACAGGGTCCCACAGATACGCAGTATTTT
clone_size: .; v_call: TRBV4-1; d_call: .; j_call: TRBJ1-6; cdr3_aa: CASSQVLPSGSSYNSPLHF; cdr3_nt: TGCGCCAGCAGCCAAGTACTGCCGAGCGGGAGCTCCTATAATTCACCCCTCCACTTT
clone_size: .; v_call: TRBV18; d_call: .; j_call: TRBJ1-2; cdr3_aa: CASSPRLEGDYGYTF; cdr3_nt: TGTGCCAGCTCACCTCGTTTAGAAGGGGACTATGGCTACACCTTC
clone_size: .; v_call: TRBV11-3; d_call: TRBD1; j_call: TRBJ2-2; cdr3_aa: CASSHGTANTGELFF; cdr3_nt: TGTGCCAGCAGCCACGGGACAGCGAACACCGGGGAGCTGTTTTTT
clone_size: .; v_call: TRBV19; d_call: .; j_call: TRBJ1-2; cdr3_aa: CASTQASKSYGYTF; cdr3_nt: TGTGCCAGTACCCAAGCTTCAAAATCCTATGGCTACACCTTC
clone_size: once; v_call: TRBV7-2; d_call: TRBD1; j_call: TRBJ1-4; cdr3_aa: CASSTGGREKLFF; cdr3_nt: TGTGCCAGCAGCACAGGGGGAAGGGAAAAACTGTTTTTT
clone_size: .; v_call: TRBV27; d_call: .; j_call: TRBJ2-1; cdr3_aa: CASSLEPGSSYNEQFF; cdr3_nt: TGTGCCAGCAGTCTCGAACCCGGGAGCTCCTACAATGAGCAGTTCTTC
clone_size: .; v_call: TRBV12-3/TRBV12-4; d_call: .; j_call: TRBJ1-6; cdr3_aa: CASSFSDSPLHF; cdr3_nt: TGTGCCAGCAGTTTTTCCGATTCACCCCTCCACTTT
clone_size: .; v_call: TRBV19; d_call: TRBD1; j_call: TRBJ2-7; cdr3_aa: CASSSPGGAAYEQYF; cdr3_nt: TGTGCCAGTAGTTCGCCAGGGGGCGCCGCCTACGAGCAGTACTTC
clone_size: .; v_call: TRBV5-4; d_call: TRBD2; j_call: TRBJ2-5; cdr3_aa: CASSLFREGETQYF; cdr3_nt: TGTGCCAGCAGCTTGTTCCGGGAGGGTGAGACCCAGTACTTC
clone_size: .; v_call: TRBV19; d_call: TRBD1; j_call: TRBJ2-7; cdr3_aa: CASSPTGGLNEQYF; cdr3_nt: TGTGCCAGTAGTCCGACAGGGGGCCTAAACGAGCAGTACTTC
clone_size: .; v_call: TRBV5-5; d_call: .; j_call: TRBJ1-2; cdr3_aa: CASSLGPLPGSTSGYTF; cdr3_nt: TGTGCCAGCAGCTTGGGACCCCTGCCGGGTTCGACTAGTGGCTACACCTTC
clone_size: .; v_call: TRBV11-2; d_call: TRBD1; j_call: TRBJ2-7; cdr3_aa: CASSLSTGGSYYEQYF; cdr3_nt: TGTGCCAGCAGCTTGAGTACAGGGGGGAGTTACTACGAGCAGTACTTC
clone_size: .; v_call: TRBV25-1; d_call: .; j_call: TRBJ1-1; cdr3_aa: CASRTIAATEAFF; cdr3_nt: TGTGCCAGCAGAACGATTGCGGCCACTGAAGCTTTCTTT
clone_size: .; v_call: TRBV10-3; d_call: .; j_call: TRBJ2-5; cdr3_aa: CAISESPGQRTQYF; cdr3_nt: TGTGCCATCAGTGAGTCCCCGGGTCAGAGGACCCAGTACTTC
clone_size: .; v_call: TRBV15; d_call: .; j_call: TRBJ2-1; cdr3_aa: CATSPRQSSYNEQFF; cdr3_nt: TGTGCCACCAGCCCACGACAGTCCTCCTACAATGAGCAGTTCTTC
clone_size: .; v_call: TRBV28; d_call: TRBD1; j_call: TRBJ1-5; cdr3_aa: CASRYYDRGRKFGDQPQHF; cdr3_nt: TGTGCCAGCAGATACTACGACAGGGGAAGAAAGTTCGGGGATCAGCCCCAGCATTTT
clone_size: .; v_call: TRBV7-6; d_call: .; j_call: TRBJ2-1; cdr3_aa: CASSLLQGFSYNEQFF; cdr3_nt: TGTGCCAGCAGCTTACTACAGGGATTCTCCTACAATGAGCAGTTCTTC
clone_size: .; v_call: TRBV21-1; d_call: .; j_call: TRBJ2-7; cdr3_aa: CASSSHPGPGVEAPGLAYEQYF; cdr3_nt: TGTGCCAGCAGCAGCCATCCTGGCCCGGGAGTTGAGGCTCCTGGACTAGCCTACGAGCAGTACTTC
clone_size: few; v_call: TRBV9; d_call: TRBD1; j_call: TRBJ1-1; cdr3_aa: CASSVKSTGTIAFF; cdr3_nt: TGTGCCAGCAGCGTAAAGTCGACAGGGACGATAGCTTTCTTT
clone_size: .; v_call: TRBV20-1; d_call: .; j_call: TRBJ1-2; cdr3_aa: CSVSRTDGYTF; cdr3_nt: TGCAGTGTGTCCCGGACAGATGGCTACACCTTC
clone_size: .; v_call: TRBV9; d_call: .; j_call: TRBJ1-2; cdr3_aa: CASSVEGDNGYTF; cdr3_nt: TGTGCCAGCAGCGTAGAAGGGGATAATGGCTACACCTTC
clone_size: .; v_call: TRBV2; d_call: .; j_call: TRBJ1-5; cdr3_aa: CASSISRNQPQHF; cdr3_nt: TGTGCCAGCAGTATTAGCAGAAATCAGCCCCAGCATTTT
clone_size: once; v_call: TRBV6-5; d_call: .; j_call: TRBJ1-1; cdr3_aa: CASSYLGGSGAFF; cdr3_nt: TGTGCCAGCAGTTACTTGGGGGGGAGCGGAGCTTTCTTT
clone_size: .; v_call: TRBV24-1; d_call: TRBD1; j_call: TRBJ1-5; cdr3_aa: CATSDRTGTNQPQHF; cdr3_nt: TGTGCCACCAGTGACCGGACAGGGACCAATCAGCCCCAGCATTTT
clone_size: .; v_call: TRBV4-3; d_call: .; j_call: TRBJ1-5; cdr3_aa: CASSQDATGLNQPQHF; cdr3_nt: TGCGCCAGCAGCCAAGACGCGACAGGCCTCAATCAGCCCCAGCATTTT
clone_size: once; v_call: TRBV7-6; d_call: .; j_call: TRBJ1-1; cdr3_aa: CASSSQPRGNTEAFF; cdr3_nt: TGTGCCAGCAGCTCACAACCCAGGGGGAACACTGAAGCTTTCTTT